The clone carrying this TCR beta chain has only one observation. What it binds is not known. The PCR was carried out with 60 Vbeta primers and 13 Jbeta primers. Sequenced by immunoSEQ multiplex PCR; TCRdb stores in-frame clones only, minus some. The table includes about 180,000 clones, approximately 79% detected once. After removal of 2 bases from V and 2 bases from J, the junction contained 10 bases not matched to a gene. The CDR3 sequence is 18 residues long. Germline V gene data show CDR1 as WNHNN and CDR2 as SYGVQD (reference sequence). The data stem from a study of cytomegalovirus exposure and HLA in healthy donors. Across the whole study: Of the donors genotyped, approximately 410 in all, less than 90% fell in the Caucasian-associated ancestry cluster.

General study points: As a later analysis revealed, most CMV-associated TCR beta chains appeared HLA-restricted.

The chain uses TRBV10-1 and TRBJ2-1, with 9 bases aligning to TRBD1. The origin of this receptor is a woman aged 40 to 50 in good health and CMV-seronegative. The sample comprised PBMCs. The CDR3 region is CASSEPRDRDSPYNEQFF. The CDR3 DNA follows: TGCGCCAGCAGTGAGCCCCGGGACAGGGATAGCCCCTACAATGAGCAGTTCTTC.